These 5 T cell receptor beta chains came from one sample sequenced in a study of T cell repertoires in cytomegalovirus infection. In TCRdb, the reads were re-called with MiXCR into one record per CDR3 protein. The data show roughly 320,000 distinct CDR3 sequences, with roughly 9.3% seen just once and 2.5% held by the top ten. Sequenced material: PBMCs. The receptors come from a human donor in good health (CMV status not recorded). Some clones in this sample may be carry-over from other donors' samples.

This clonotype was detected a few times. V usage is TRBV6-5 and J usage is TRBJ1-2, with D unclear. The CDR3 runs to 14 residues. Trimming removed 2 bases at V and 5 bases at J, with 12 bases between. Looked up from germline, CDR1 is MNHEY and CDR2 is SVGAGI. CDR3 DNA sequence: TGTGCCAGCAGTTACGGGGTACAGCCGTATGGCTACACCTTC. It yields the protein CASSYGVQPYGYTF.

This clonotype has at least ten counts. The chain links TRBV7-2 to TRBJ1-1, with TRBD1 identical over 8 bases. This CDR3 comprises 14 residues. V lost 4 bases, J lost 1 base, and 2 bases stayed unmatched. Per the germline V gene, CDR1 is SGHTA and CDR2 is FQGNSA. CDR3 in amino acids: CASSSGQANTEAFF. The CDR3 DNA follows: TGTGCCAGCAGCTCGGGACAGGCGAACACTGAAGCTTTCTTT.

This clonotype was seen at least ten times. This chain joins TRBV6-2 or TRBV6-3 and TRBJ2-5; 8 bases align to TRBD1. Trimming took 6 bases from V and 5 from J; bases not matched to a gene: 14. CDR1 and CDR2 (germline): MNHEY, SVGEGT. CDR3 size: 16 residues. CDR3 region: CASRPLDRVEMETQYF. The CDR3 DNA follows: TGTGCCAGCAGACCGCTGGACAGGGTTGAAATGGAGACCCAGTACTTC.

This clonotype has more than one count but fewer than ten. The chain carries TRBV2 and TRBJ1-1; no clear D. Germline CDR1 reads SNHLY; CDR2 reads FYNNEI. Trimming cost V 3 bases and J 1 base, with 9 bases left between them. The CDR3 sequence is 14 residues long. The CDR3 protein is CASSDTGGNTEAFF. In nucleotides, the CDR3 is TGTGCCAGCAGTGATACGGGTGGGAACACTGAAGCTTTCTTT.

This clonotype was detected only a few times. The CDR3 here is CSARQDPWELFF. In nucleotides, the CDR3 is TGCAGTGCTAGACAGGACCCGTGGGAGCTGTTTTTT. The chain links TRBV20-1 to TRBJ2-2; D not certain. CDR3 length: 12 amino acids. V lost 2 bases and J lost 9, with 10 bases in between. Germline CDR1 DFQATT, CDR2 SNEGSKA (reference sequence).